These 26 T cell receptor beta chains share one sample of origin, sequenced in a study of blood T cell repertoires in COVID-19. Some clones are missing from TCRdb's copy, which holds only in-frame ones; the method was immunoSEQ multiplex PCR. The sample lists roughly 250,000 clones; 82% were seen once. Sequencing was carried out using peripheral blood. The receptors were sampled from a woman between 55 and 75 years old with active or convalescent COVID-19.

As to this clone: The sample has other DNA sequences that encode this CDR3 too. The chain is built from TRBV27 and TRBJ1-3, with unresolved D. This CDR3 contains 15 residues. V was trimmed by 2 bases and J by 0 bases, leaving 8 bases between them. CDR1 and CDR2 (germline): MNHEY, SMNVEV (reference sequence). The CDR3 loop reads CASSLRGSSGNTIYF. CDR3 coding DNA: TGTGCCAGCAGTTTACGCGGAAGCTCTGGAAACACCATATATTTT.

The rearrangement uses TRBV5-1 and TRBJ1-4; 9 nucleotides agree with TRBD1. The junction had 9 bases not matched to a gene; V was cut back by 4 bases and J by 5 bases. The germline V gene has CDR1 SGHRS and CDR2 YFSETQ. CDR3 length: 16 residues. CDR3 loop: CASSHTGGVLNEKLFF. The CDR3, as DNA: TGCGCCAGCAGCCACACAGGGGGCGTACTGAATGAAAAACTGTTTTTT.

The DNA of the CDR3 is TGTGCCAGCAGTGAGGGGACAGGGGGCTTATATGGCTACACCTTC. As protein: CASSEGTGGLYGYTF. This chain uses TRBV2 with TRBJ1-2; 12 nucleotides align to TRBD1. The germline V gene encodes CDR1 SNHLY and CDR2 FYNNEI. The CDR3 has 15 residues. J lost 5 bases, V lost 3 bases, and 4 bases had no gene match.

This clone has a single count. The CDR3 reads CATSDLVGTGSYEQYF. The DNA of the CDR3 is TGTGCCACCAGTGATTTGGTAGGGACAGGCTCCTACGAGCAGTACTTC. The V call is TRBV24-1, the J call TRBJ2-7, with 8 bases identical to TRBD1. The V gene end was trimmed by 0 bases and the J gene end by 0 bases; junction bases not matched to a gene: 3. There are 16 residues in the CDR3. In germline, CDR1 is KGHDR, CDR2 SFDVKD.

This chain links TRBV21-1 with TRBJ2-1; the D call in the table, TRBD2, was not verified against the DNA. TRBV21-1 is a documented pseudogene. CDR3 length: 19 amino acids. CDR3 amino acids: CASTSPGQTLAGRNNEQFF. CDR3 in DNA: TGTGCCAGCACCTCTCCGGGACAGACCTTAGCGGGGCGGAACAATGAGCAGTTCTTC.

This clone turned up a few times. The chain uses TRBV7-9 and TRBJ2-7; possible D gene TRBD1, 6 bases. Germline lookup yields CDR1 SEHNR and CDR2 FQNEAQ (reference sequence). V was pared by 5 bases and J by 2 bases, with 13 bases between. The CDR3 runs 14 residues. In DNA, the CDR3 is TGTGCCAGCAGCGGGTGGACAGTCCCCTACGAGCAGTACTTC. Protein: CASSGWTVPYEQYF.

The CDR3 DNA reads TGTGCCAGCAGCGCCGGGGGGGCCGGAGAGACCCAGTACTTC. Protein product: CASSAGGAGETQYF. The J gene is TRBJ2-5, the V gene TRBV7-2, with TRBD2 matching over 8 bases. CDR1 and CDR2 (germline): SGHTA, FQGNSA. The V and J ends lost 5 bases and 4 bases, in that order; junction bases with no gene match: 6. CDR3 length: 14 amino acids.

The chain combines TRBV11-2 with TRBJ1-3, with 7 bases matching TRBD1. There are 16 residues in the CDR3. Germline trimming cut 5 bases from V and 1 base from J; bases unmatched to any gene: 8. Per germline, CDR1 SGHAT and CDR2 FQNNGV. CDR3 residues: CASSPQGQRSGNTIYF. The CDR3 coding sequence is TGTGCCAGCAGCCCCCAGGGACAGAGATCTGGAAACACCATATATTTT. The whole variable domain, filled in from reference TRBV11-2 and TRBJ1-3, reads EAGVAQSPRYKIIEKRQSVAFWCNPISGHATLYWYQQILGQGPKLLIQFQNNGVVDDSQLPKDRFSAERLKGVDSTLKIQPAKLEDSAVYLCASSPQGQRSGNTIYFGEGSWLTVV.

The chain couples TRBV4-1 to TRBJ1-5, with TRBD1 matching over 9 bases. CDR1 is MGHRA and CDR2 is YSYEKL in the germline V gene. Losses at the gene ends were 4 bases for V and 1 base for J; bases not matched to a gene: 5. This CDR3 region has 16 residues. CDR3 sequence reads: CASSLTGGRSNQPQHF. In nucleotides, the CDR3 is TGCGCCAGCAGCCTAACAGGGGGCCGGAGCAATCAGCCCCAGCATTTT.

J is TRBJ2-1 and V is TRBV11-2; possibly TRBD2 for D (7 bases). This CDR3 is built from 15 residues. V lost 5 bases and J lost 2, with 13 bases in between. Germline V lookup: CDR1 SGHAT, CDR2 FQNNGV. The CDR3 DNA reads TGTGCCAGCAGCCCCTTGCGGGGGCCCTACAATGAGCAGTTCTTC. Translated: CASSPLRGPYNEQFF.

This sequence joins TRBV25-1 and TRBJ1-6, with TRBD1 identical over 7 bases. The CDR3 totals 14 residues. Germline V gene data show CDR1 as MGHDK and CDR2 as SYGVNS. V gave up 7 bases and J gave up 8 bases; unmatched junction bases: 8. CDR3 in DNA: TGTGCCAGCACCAAGACAGGGTGGGATTCACCCCTCCACTTT. Protein: CASTKTGWDSPLHF.

The CDR3 nucleotides read TGTGCCAGCAGCTTTAGCAGGGAGGGTTCACCCCTCCACTTT. As protein: CASSFSREGSPLHF. The chain uses TRBV7-9 and TRBJ1-6, with a weak D call TRBD1 (5 bases). The V gene lost 3 bases and the J gene lost 9 bases, with 12 bases spanning the gap. Germline CDR1 and CDR2: SEHNR and FQNEAQ (reference sequence). This CDR3 has 14 residues.

This clone was seen just once. The chain combines TRBV10-3 with TRBJ1-4; TRBD1 matches at 7 bases. CDR1 ENHRY and CDR2 SYGVKD come from the germline V gene. V was pared by 6 bases and J by 5 bases, with 6 bases of the junction left unmatched. The CDR3 has 14 residues. The CDR3 DNA sequence: TGTGCCATCAGCACTGACAGGGAGAATGAAAAACTGTTTTTT. Encoded protein: CAISTDRENEKLFF.

This clone appeared a few times. This rearrangement joins TRBV29-1 to TRBJ1-2, with D unresolved. Germline V CDR1 and CDR2: SQVTM, ANQGSEA. This CDR3 contains 13 residues. Trimming stripped 4 bases from V and 8 bases from J, with 17 bases between. The CDR3 sequence is CSVVLHEGTGYTF. DNA for the CDR3: TGCAGCGTTGTTCTTCACGAGGGAACAGGCTACACCTTC.

This clone has only a few counts. The gene calls are TRBV10-1 and TRBJ2-7; TRBD1 might be the D (5 bases). This CDR3 region has 14 residues. CDR1 is WNHNN and CDR2 is SYGVQD in the germline V gene (reference sequence). Trimming stripped 0 bases from V and 0 bases from J, with 6 bases between. The CDR3 is CASSESQGSYEQYF. CDR3 nucleotide sequence: TGCGCCAGCAGTGAGTCCCAGGGCTCCTACGAGCAGTACTTC.

The chain employs TRBV6-5 and TRBJ1-5; weak D call: TRBD1 (5 bases). CDR3 length: 15 amino acids. Trimming left V 6 bases short and J 0 bases short, with 12 bases between. The V gene's germline CDR1 is MNHEY and CDR2 SVGAGI. Here the CDR3 DNA reads TGTGCCAGCAGCCCCGGACACCATAGCAATCAGCCCCAGCATTTT. Protein: CASSPGHHSNQPQHF.

J is TRBJ2-1 and V is TRBV7-2, with 10 positions matching TRBD2. Germline V gene sequence: CDR1 SGHTA, CDR2 FQGNSA. CDR3 length: 16 amino acids. Trimming cost V 5 bases and J 9 bases; bases outside gene matches: 13. The CDR3 sequence is CASSRTSGPSGGEQFF. In DNA form, the CDR3 reads TGTGCCAGCAGCAGGACTAGCGGACCCTCGGGGGGTGAGCAGTTCTTC.

The chain joins TRBV6-1 to TRBJ1-6; tentatively, D is TRBD1 (6 bases). Germline CDR1 is MNHNS and CDR2 is SASEGT. V dropped 0 bases and J dropped 8 bases, with 14 bases sitting between them. The CDR3 loop spans 16 amino acids. CDR3 DNA: TGTGCCAGCAGTGAAGCTGGGGGGGCGGGGGATTCACCCCTCCACTTT. It encodes CASSEAGGAGDSPLHF.

The chain employs TRBV6-5 and TRBJ1-2; 11 nucleotides agree with TRBD1. Germline V gene lookup returns CDR1 MNHEY and CDR2 SVGAGI. Trimming at V came to 2 bases and at J to 7 bases, leaving 6 bases not matched to a gene. The length of the CDR3 is 15 residues. The chain's CDR3 is CASSYRGQGAGGYTF. DNA of the CDR3: TGTGCCAGCAGTTACCGTGGACAGGGGGCAGGTGGCTACACCTTC.

The chain employs TRBV6-5 and TRBJ1-1; no firm D call. This CDR3 region has 15 residues. The germline V gene has CDR1 MNHEY and CDR2 SVGAGI. Trimming took off 2 bases at V and 1 base at J, with 11 bases between the two ends. The CDR3 DNA is TGTGCCAGCAGTTACGGTCTGGGAGGGAACACTGAAGCTTTCTTT. Encoded protein: CASSYGLGGNTEAFF.

The chain has TRBV19 and TRBJ2-7; a possible D gene is TRBD1 (6 bases). The CDR3 spans 12 residues. The V gene lost 3 bases and the J gene lost 6 bases, with 9 bases spanning the gap. Per germline, CDR1 LNHDA and CDR2 SQIVND (reference sequence). The CDR3: CASSIFRGEQYF. The DNA of the CDR3 is TGTGCCAGTAGTATTTTCAGGGGCGAGCAGTACTTC.

J is TRBJ2-2 and V is TRBV7-3, with D tentatively TRBD1 (6 bases). This CDR3 contains 14 residues. V was shortened by 6 bases and J by 1 base, with 9 bases between the two germline ends. From germline, CDR1 is SGHTA and CDR2 FQGTGA. The CDR3 sequence: CASRPQGNTGELFF. The CDR3 DNA reads TGTGCCAGCAGGCCACAGGGGAACACCGGGGAGCTGTTTTTT.

V usage is TRBV19 and J usage is TRBJ1-2, with no clear D. In germline, CDR1 is LNHDA, CDR2 SQIVND (reference sequence). The CDR3 loop spans 15 amino acids. V gave up 2 bases and J gave up 4 bases, with 14 bases separating them. CDR3 coding DNA: TGTGCCAGTAGTATACTCCCGGACTCTAGCTATGGCTACACCTTC. This gives the protein CASSILPDSSYGYTF.

The chain has TRBV6-6 and TRBJ2-5; TRBD1 aligns across 7 bases. J was trimmed by 0 bases and V by 6 bases; bases with no gene match: 19. This CDR3 region has 19 residues. The germline V gene has CDR1 MNHNY and CDR2 SVGAGI (reference sequence). CDR3 bases: TGTGCCAGCAGCCGAATCCGGGACAGCTATCTTGCCTACCAAGAGACCCAGTACTTC. Amino acid sequence: CASSRIRDSYLAYQETQYF.

This rearrangement joins TRBV7-8 to TRBJ1-1; perhaps TRBD1 as D (6 bases). Germline V gives CDR1 SGHVS, CDR2 FQNEAQ. The V gene lost 4 bases and the J gene lost 11 bases, with 17 bases spanning the gap. CDR3 length equals 13 residues. DNA for the CDR3: TGTGCCAGCAGCTCCCAGCCTGGACAGAAGGCTTTCTTT. Translation: CASSSQPGQKAFF.

This sequence joins TRBV7-9 and TRBJ2-1; 9 nucleotides agree with TRBD2. The CDR3 is 17 residues long. The V gene's germline CDR1 is SEHNR and CDR2 FQNEAQ (reference sequence). V was pared by 6 bases and J by 4 bases, with 13 bases of the junction left unmatched. The CDR3 DNA sequence: TGTGCCAGCAGACCTCTAGCGGCTAGCGGGGCTTACAATGAGCAGTTCTTC. It encodes CASRPLAASGAYNEQFF.